This TCR beta chain was profiled in a study of T-cell reconstitution after alpha-beta-depleted transplantation in children. The study, taken as a whole, reports: There were some patients whose high TCRbeta diversity at day 60 came from surviving recipient T cells and thymic progenitors. After transplant, at about two months, alpha-beta T cells were reportedly derived from several hundred expanded graft clones. Newly produced T cells mostly accounted for T-cell counts and diversity one year post-transplant.

Trimming removed 0 bases at V and 3 bases at J, with 8 bases between. Germline V gene data show CDR1 as ENHRY and CDR2 as SYGVKD. There are 14 residues in the CDR3. This clonotype was recorded at least ten times. Its target is not known. Preparation of the TCRbeta library was carried out with unique molecular identifiers. TCRdb recomputed calls from the PCR reads with MiXCR, one row per CDR3 protein. The sample shows 670,000 or so distinct CDR3 sequences, over 10% of them seen only once. This sample comprised PBMCs, obtained before TCRalphabeta/CD19-depleted stem cell transplant. This TCR derives from a girl aged 2 to 9 with congenital amegakaryocytic thrombocytopenia, due to receive a stem cell transplant. This chain connects TRBV10-3 to TRBJ1-1; D gene uncertain. This CDR3 is CAISESQLHTEAFF. The CDR3, as DNA: TGTGCCATCAGTGAGTCACAGTTGCACACTGAAGCTTTCTTT.